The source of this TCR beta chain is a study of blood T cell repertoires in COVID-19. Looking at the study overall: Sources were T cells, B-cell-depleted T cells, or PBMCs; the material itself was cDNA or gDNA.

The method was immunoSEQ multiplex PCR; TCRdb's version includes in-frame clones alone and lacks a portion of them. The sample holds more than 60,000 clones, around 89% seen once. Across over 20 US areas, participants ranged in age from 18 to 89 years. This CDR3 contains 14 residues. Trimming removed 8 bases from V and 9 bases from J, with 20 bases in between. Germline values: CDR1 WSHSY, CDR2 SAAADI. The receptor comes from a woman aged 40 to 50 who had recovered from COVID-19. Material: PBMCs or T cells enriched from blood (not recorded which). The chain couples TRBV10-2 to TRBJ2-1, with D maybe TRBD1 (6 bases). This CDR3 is CASGWVGGLGEQFF. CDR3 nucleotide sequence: TGCGCCAGCGGGTGGGTAGGGGGTTTAGGTGAGCAGTTCTTC.